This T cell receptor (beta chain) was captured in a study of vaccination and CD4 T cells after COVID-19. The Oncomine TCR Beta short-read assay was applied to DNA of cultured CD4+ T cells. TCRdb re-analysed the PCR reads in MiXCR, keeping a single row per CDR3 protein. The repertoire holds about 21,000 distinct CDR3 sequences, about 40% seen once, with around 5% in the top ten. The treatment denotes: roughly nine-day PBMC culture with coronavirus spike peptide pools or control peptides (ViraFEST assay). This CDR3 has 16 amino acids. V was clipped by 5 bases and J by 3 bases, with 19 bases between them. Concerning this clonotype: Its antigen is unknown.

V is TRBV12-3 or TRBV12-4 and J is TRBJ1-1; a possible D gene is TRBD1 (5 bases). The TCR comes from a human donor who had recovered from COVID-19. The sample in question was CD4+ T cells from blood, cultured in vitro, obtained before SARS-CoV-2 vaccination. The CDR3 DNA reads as TGTGCCAGCAGTCTCACCTGGACACGGGAGGACACTGAAGCTTTCTTT. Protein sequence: CASSLTWTREDTEAFF.